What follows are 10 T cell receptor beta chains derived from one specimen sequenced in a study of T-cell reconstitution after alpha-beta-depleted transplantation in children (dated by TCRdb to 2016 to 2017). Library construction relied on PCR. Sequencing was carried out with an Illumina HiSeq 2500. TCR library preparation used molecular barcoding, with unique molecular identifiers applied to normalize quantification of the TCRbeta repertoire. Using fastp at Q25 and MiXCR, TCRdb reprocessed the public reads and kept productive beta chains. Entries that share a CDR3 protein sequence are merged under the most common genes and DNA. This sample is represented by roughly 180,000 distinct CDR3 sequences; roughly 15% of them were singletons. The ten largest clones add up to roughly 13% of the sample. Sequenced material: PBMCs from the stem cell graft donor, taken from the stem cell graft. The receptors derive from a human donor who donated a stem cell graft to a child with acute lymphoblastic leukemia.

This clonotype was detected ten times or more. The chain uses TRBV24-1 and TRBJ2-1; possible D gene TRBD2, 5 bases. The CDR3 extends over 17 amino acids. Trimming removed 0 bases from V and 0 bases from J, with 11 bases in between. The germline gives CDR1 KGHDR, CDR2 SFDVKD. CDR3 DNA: TGTGCCACCAGTGATTTGCCTAGCTCGAGCTCCTACAATGAGCAGTTCTTC. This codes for CATSDLPSSSSYNEQFF.

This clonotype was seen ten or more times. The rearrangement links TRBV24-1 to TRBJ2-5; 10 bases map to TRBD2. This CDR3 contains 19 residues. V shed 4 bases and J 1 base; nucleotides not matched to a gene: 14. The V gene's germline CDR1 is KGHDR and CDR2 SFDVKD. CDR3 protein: CATSDRRTSGRLPQETQYF. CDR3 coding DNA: TGTGCCACCAGTGACCGTAGGACTAGCGGCCGCCTACCCCAAGAGACCCAGTACTTC.

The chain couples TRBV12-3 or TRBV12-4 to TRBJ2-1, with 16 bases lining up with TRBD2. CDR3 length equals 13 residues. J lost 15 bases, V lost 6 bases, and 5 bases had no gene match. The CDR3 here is CASSSGLAGGSFF. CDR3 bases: TGTGCCAGCAGCTCGGGACTAGCGGGAGGGTCGTTCTTC.

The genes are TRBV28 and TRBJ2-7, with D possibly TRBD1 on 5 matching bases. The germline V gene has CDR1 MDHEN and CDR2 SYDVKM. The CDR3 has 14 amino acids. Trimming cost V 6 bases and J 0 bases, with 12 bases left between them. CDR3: CASRAGYSSYEQYF. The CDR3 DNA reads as TGTGCCAGCAGGGCAGGGTACAGCTCCTACGAGCAGTACTTC.

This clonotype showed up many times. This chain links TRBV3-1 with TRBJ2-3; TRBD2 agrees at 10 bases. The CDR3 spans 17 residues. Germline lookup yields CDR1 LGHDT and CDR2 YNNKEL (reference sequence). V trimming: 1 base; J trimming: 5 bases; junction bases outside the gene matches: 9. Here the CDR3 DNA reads TGTGCCAGCAGCCAAGGGACTAGCGGAACCAATGGAGATACGCAGTATTTT. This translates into CASSQGTSGTNGDTQYF.

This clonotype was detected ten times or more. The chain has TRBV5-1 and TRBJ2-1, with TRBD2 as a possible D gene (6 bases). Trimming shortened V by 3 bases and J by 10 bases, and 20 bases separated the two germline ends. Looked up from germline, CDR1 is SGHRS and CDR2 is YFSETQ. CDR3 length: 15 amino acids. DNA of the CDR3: TGCGCCAGCAGCTCGAACGGGGCGGGACTTCAGGAGCAGTTCTTC. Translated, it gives CASSSNGAGLQEQFF.

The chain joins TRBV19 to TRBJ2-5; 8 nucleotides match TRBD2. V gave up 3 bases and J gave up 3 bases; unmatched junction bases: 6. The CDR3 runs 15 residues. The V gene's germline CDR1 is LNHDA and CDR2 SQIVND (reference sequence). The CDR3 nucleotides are TGTGCCAGTAGTATCCCGTCGGGGGGGAAAGAGACCCAGTACTTC. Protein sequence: CASSIPSGGKETQYF.

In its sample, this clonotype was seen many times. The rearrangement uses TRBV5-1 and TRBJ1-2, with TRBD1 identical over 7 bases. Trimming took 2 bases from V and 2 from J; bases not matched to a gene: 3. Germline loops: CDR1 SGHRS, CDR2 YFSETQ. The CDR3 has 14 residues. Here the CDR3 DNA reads TGCGCCAGCAGCTTTACACAGGGGAACTATGGCTACACCTTC. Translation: CASSFTQGNYGYTF. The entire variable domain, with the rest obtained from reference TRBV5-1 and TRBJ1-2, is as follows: KAGVTQTPRYLIKTRGQQVTLSCSPISGHRSVSWYQQTPGQGLQFLFEYFSETQRNKGNFPGRFSGRQFSNSRSEMNVSTLELGDSALYLCASSFTQGNYGYTFGSGTRLTVV.

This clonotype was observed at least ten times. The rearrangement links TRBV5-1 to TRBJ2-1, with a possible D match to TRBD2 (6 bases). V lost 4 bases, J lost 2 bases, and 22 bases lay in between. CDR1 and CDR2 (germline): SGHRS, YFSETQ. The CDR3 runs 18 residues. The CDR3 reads CASSPTGRLGVPYNEQFF. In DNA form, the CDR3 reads TGCGCCAGCAGCCCCACGGGGAGGTTAGGCGTGCCCTACAATGAGCAGTTCTTC.

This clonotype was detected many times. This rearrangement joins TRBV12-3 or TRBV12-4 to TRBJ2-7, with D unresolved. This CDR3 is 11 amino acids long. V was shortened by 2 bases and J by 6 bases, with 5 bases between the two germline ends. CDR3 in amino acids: CASSLRFEQYF. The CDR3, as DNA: TGTGCCAGCAGTTTAAGGTTCGAGCAGTACTTC.